This TCR beta chain was observed in a study of T-cell memory formation after mild COVID-19. TCRdb reanalysed the 5' RACE reads using MiXCR and keeps one entry per CDR3 protein. The sample records under 250,000 distinct CDR3 sequences, around 27% being singletons. Notes on the study in general: The study found balanced CD4/CD8 in clones contracting day 15 to 85 and a CD4+ lean in later expanders.

Details on this clonotype: Its target is unknown.

The receptor was derived from an adult woman who had mild COVID-19 (a few samples of this study predate the infection). Cell type and time point are not known. Specimen: PBMCs or a T cell subset sorted from them (not recorded which).

The CDR3 DNA follows: TGTGCCAGCAGCTCGCTAGCGGGCGCGAACACCGGGGAGCTGTTTTTT. Encoded protein: CASSSLAGANTGELFF. J is TRBJ2-2 and V is TRBV27; 8 nucleotides line up with TRBD2. The V gene end was trimmed by 6 bases and the J gene end by 0 bases; junction bases not matched to a gene: 6. The germline V gene encodes CDR1 MNHEY and CDR2 SMNVEV (reference sequence). The CDR3 has 16 amino acids.